A selection of T cell receptor beta chains follows, all from one sample in a study of prognosis after radiotherapy for stage I lung cancer. MiXCR, applied by TCRdb to the multiplex PCR reads, yields one record per CDR3 protein. The sample lists some 27,000 distinct CDR3 sequences, around 38% occurring once. The starting material was PBMCs, obtained before or after stereotactic body radiation therapy (not recorded which). These receptors were obtained from a donor aged 50 or older with non-small cell lung cancer. Each CDR3 is given with its conserved first and last residue. D genes are given only for firm matches. Size is omitted from some rows. Given values are once, few, many or a class for expanded clones.

cdr3_length d_call clone_size j_call v_call cdr3_aa cdr3_nt
13 - - TRBJ1-1 TRBV12-3/TRBV12-4 CASSSWVNTEAFF TGTGCCAGCAGTTCATGGGTGAACACTGAAGCTTTCTTT
14 - - TRBJ1-4 TRBV7-9 CASTSNRRGRKLFF TGTGCCAGCACCTCCAACAGAAGGGGGAGAAAACTGTTTTTT
15 TRBD1 few TRBJ1-1 TRBV3-1 CANSQGQGMNTEAFF TGTGCCAACAGCCAGGGACAGGGCATGAACACTGAAGCTTTCTTT
14 TRBD1 - TRBJ1-6 TRBV20-1 CSARRDSSNSPLHF TGCAGTGCTAGAAGGGACAGCTCCAATTCACCCCTCCACTTT
14 TRBD2 many TRBJ2-1 TRBV6-1 CASSLNSGYNEQFF TGTGCCAGCAGTCTAAATAGCGGGTACAATGAGCAGTTCTTC
16 - - TRBJ2-7 TRBV9 CASIPPDRARGYEQYF TGTGCCAGCATCCCCCCCGATCGGGCACGGGGGTACGAGCAGTACTTC
16 - - TRBJ2-2 TRBV24-1 CATSWAKTADTGELFF TGTGCCACCAGCTGGGCTAAGACAGCAGACACCGGGGAGCTGTTTTTT
15 - many TRBJ2-2 TRBV4-1 CASSHPGVNTGELFF TGCGCCAGCAGCCACCCGGGGGTTAACACCGGGGAGCTGTTTTTT
16 - - TRBJ2-7 TRBV4-2 CAISQGVEDRTHEQYF TGTGCCATCAGCCAAGGTGTCGAGGACAGAACCCACGAGCAGTACTTC
14 - medium-sized TRBJ2-3 TRBV12-3/TRBV12-4 CASRFARATDTQYF TGTGCCAGCAGATTTGCTAGGGCTACAGATACGCAGTATTTT
19 - - TRBJ2-2 TRBV15 CATSRDLIGRSTNTGELFF TGTGCCACCAGCAGAGATCTAATAGGGCGGAGCACGAACACCGGGGAGCTGTTTTTT
15 TRBD1 once TRBJ1-6 TRBV5-1 CASILRTGSNSPLHF TGCGCCAGCATCCTAAGGACAGGGAGCAATTCACCCCTCCACTTT
16 TRBD1 medium-sized TRBJ2-2 TRBV5-1 CASSSGQGAGTGELFF TGCGCCAGCAGCTCGGGACAGGGGGCCGGAACCGGGGAGCTGTTTTTT
15 - many TRBJ1-5 TRBV19 CASDFTGHLNQPQHF TGTGCCAGCGATTTCACGGGACACCTCAATCAGCCCCAGCATTTT
13 - many TRBJ2-1 TRBV12-3/TRBV12-4 CASSLGPTNEQFF TGTGCCAGCAGTTTAGGGCCTACCAATGAGCAGTTCTTC
16 TRBD2 - TRBJ2-3 TRBV6-2/TRBV6-3 CASRFVWLAGTDTQYF TGTGCCAGCAGATTCGTTTGGCTAGCGGGGACAGATACGCAGTATTTT
13 - many TRBJ1-4 TRBV2 CASIKGRGEKLFF TGTGCCAGCATAAAAGGGCGGGGAGAAAAACTGTTTTTT
13 TRBD2 many TRBJ2-7 TRBV5-1 CASSFGGSYEQYF TGTGCCAGCAGCTTCGGGGGGTCCTACGAGCAGTACTTC
12 - many TRBJ2-7 TRBV7-9 CASSLEAFEQYF TGTGCCAGCAGCTTAGAGGCGTTCGAGCAGTACTTC
13 - many TRBJ2-7 TRBV19 CASSQGMAYEQYF TGTGCCAGTAGTCAGGGGATGGCCTACGAGCAGTACTTC
16 - - TRBJ2-5 TRBV4-3 CASSLRLGFEQETQYF TGCGCCAGCAGCCTGCGACTAGGGTTTGAACAAGAGACCCAGTACTTC
13 - - TRBJ1-3 TRBV7-2 CASSLGLSGTIYF TGTGCCAGCAGCTTAGGCTTGTCCGGCACCATATATTTT
14 - - TRBJ1-4 TRBV6-1 CASSRLGGDEKLFF TGTGCCAGCAGCCGACTAGGGGGGGATGAAAAACTGTTTTTT
14 TRBD1 few TRBJ1-2 TRBV3-1 CASSQGQGRYGYTF TGTGCCAGCAGCCAGGGACAGGGGCGCTATGGCTACACCTTC
16 TRBD2 many TRBJ2-3 TRBV7-2 CASSLLGGGARDTQYF TGTGCCAGCAGCCTCCTGGGCGGGGGGGCCAGAGATACGCAGTATTTT
13 - many TRBJ2-2 TRBV6-1 CASSDRDTGELFF TGTGCCAGCAGTGACAGGGACACCGGGGAGCTGTTTTTT
16 TRBD2 - TRBJ2-2 TRBV6-1 CASSVFGSGGTGELFF TGTGCCAGCAGTGTATTTGGTAGCGGGGGCACCGGTGAGCTGTTTTTT
13 - once TRBJ2-7 TRBV7-8 CASSSRTDGEQYF TGTGCCAGCAGCTCACGTACCGACGGCGAGCAGTACTTC
16 TRBD2 - TRBJ2-7 TRBV11-2 CASSLGSGRASYEQYF TGTGCCAGCAGCTTAGGTAGCGGGAGGGCCTCCTACGAGCAGTACTTC
14 - many TRBJ1-2 TRBV19 CASSISGRIYGYTF TGTGCCAGTAGTATCTCTGGACGGATCTATGGCTACACCTTC
19 TRBD1 many TRBJ1-5 TRBV20-1 CSASQVARTGGVSSQPQHF TGCAGTGCTAGTCAGGTAGCTCGGACAGGGGGCGTTTCAAGTCAGCCCCAGCATTTT
15 - many TRBJ2-1 TRBV18 CASSPPSRSYNEQFF TGTGCCAGCTCACCACCTTCGCGCTCCTACAATGAGCAGTTCTTC
15 - many TRBJ1-6 TRBV6-5 CASSYEGSTYSPLHF TGTGCCAGCAGTTATGAGGGCTCTACCTATTCACCCCTCCACTTT
16 - - TRBJ1-3 TRBV7-9 CASSLESQSSGNTIYF TGTGCCAGCAGCTTAGAAAGCCAGAGCTCTGGAAACACCATATATTTT
14 - many TRBJ2-5 TRBV7-2 CASSLDLNQETQYF TGTGCCAGCAGCTTAGATCTGAACCAAGAGACCCAGTACTTC
15 - - TRBJ1-5 TRBV6-1 CASSEASVGNQPQHF TGTGCCAGCAGTGAAGCGTCTGTCGGAAATCAGCCCCAGCATTTT
15 TRBD2 - TRBJ2-2 TRBV3-1 CASSPPGLEAGELFF TGTGCCAGCAGCCCCCCGGGACTAGAGGCCGGGGAGCTGTTTTTT
15 - many TRBJ1-5 TRBV20-1 CSAGTGGRRDQPQHF TGCAGTGCTGGAACAGGAGGGAGACGGGATCAGCCCCAGCATTTT
15 - many TRBJ1-5 TRBV20-1 CSATAPRGGVLSQHF TGCAGTGCTACAGCACCTAGGGGGGGCGTCCTATCCCAGCATTTT
14 - many TRBJ2-5 TRBV3-1 CASSQRGGKETQYF TGTGCCAGCAGCCAGAGAGGGGGGAAAGAGACCCAGTACTTC
22 - - TRBJ1-6 TRBV12-3/TRBV12-4 CASSYRPRFSPGSRSYNSPLHF TGTGCCAGCAGTTACAGGCCCAGGTTTAGTCCCGGTTCGCGGTCTTATAATTCACCCCTCCACTTT
12 - many TRBJ1-2 TRBV29-1 CSVDEGSFGYTF TGCAGCGTTGATGAGGGATCTTTCGGCTACACCTTC
15 - - TRBJ2-3 TRBV20-1 CSASRARSSTDTQYF TGCAGTGCTAGTAGGGCCAGAAGTAGCACAGATACGCAGTATTTT
17 TRBD2 many TRBJ2-3 TRBV5-1 CASSFIPGLEGTDTQYF TGCGCCAGCAGTTTCATTCCGGGACTAGAGGGCACAGATACGCAGTATTTT
15 TRBD2 many TRBJ2-3 TRBV3-1 CASSQDWASGDTQYF TGTGCCAGCAGCCAAGATTGGGCTAGCGGGGATACGCAGTATTTT